This T cell receptor (beta chain) emerged from a study of T cells in localized non-small cell lung cancer. V lost 5 bases to trimming and J lost 12 bases, with 16 bases between them. Germline-derived CDR1 and CDR2 are MDHEN and SYDVKM. This CDR3 region has 12 residues. Study-level findings and limits: When the top 100 tumor clones were examined, a median approximately 62 of them also appeared in the adjacent lung, which was paired and uninvolved. Elevated blood T cell density was associated with longer overall survival.

Profiled with immunoSEQ multiplex PCR; TCRdb holds only in-frame clones, not every one. The data hold 15,000 to 20,000 clones, with 83% observed a single time. Concerning this clone itself: Its specificity is unknown.

The source is a man aged 40 to 70 with stage I lung adenocarcinoma. The chain employs TRBV28 and TRBJ1-2; no clear D gene. The sequences come from peripheral blood, collected before any cancer treatment. CDR3 in amino acids: CASSPPEGPHTF. CDR3 nucleotide sequence: TGTGCCAGCAGTCCCCCTGAAGGACCACACACCTTC.